This is a list of T cell receptor beta chains from one sample in a study of T-cell memory formation after mild COVID-19. MiXCR was run by TCRdb on the 5' RACE reads, yielding one entry per CDR3 protein. The sample consists of under 450,000 distinct CDR3 sequences, about 20% of them appearing once. Input material: PBMCs or a T cell subset sorted from them (not recorded which). The receptors here all came from a man aged 18 to 30 who had mild COVID-19 (a few samples of this study predate the infection). Cell type and time point are not known. Both conserved end residues are part of each CDR3. The order of the fields is clone size, D gene, J gene, V gene, CDR3 DNA, CDR3 protein. A D gene is named only where the DNA matches it firmly. The size field is filled for only some rows; it gives once, few, many or a size class.

>.|.|TRBJ2-7|TRBV7-2
TGTGCCAGCAGTATTGGCCCTGGGGAGCAGTACTTC
CASSIGPGEQYF
>.|.|TRBJ2-1|TRBV7-2
TGTGCCAGCAGCTTACCGGGGGCGCGCTACAATGAGCAGTTCTTC
CASSLPGARYNEQFF
>few|.|TRBJ2-7|TRBV6-6
TGTGCCAGCGAACTAGCCATCGCCCACGAGCAGTACTTC
CASELAIAHEQYF
>few|.|TRBJ2-3|TRBV7-9
TGTGCCAGCACCCCCTCGGGTGGAAACACAGATACGCAGTATTTT
CASTPSGGNTDTQYF
>.|TRBD1|TRBJ2-3|TRBV10-3
TGTGCCATCAGTGGGATTGGGACAGGGGGCCCTAGCACAGATACGCAGTATTTT
CAISGIGTGGPSTDTQYF
>.|.|TRBJ1-3|TRBV6-5
TGTGCCAGCAGGGCACGGAGCTCTGGAAACACCATATATTTT
CASRARSSGNTIYF
>.|TRBD2|TRBJ2-3|TRBV12-3/TRBV12-4
TGTGCCAGCAGCCCCCGACTAGCGGGGCTTAAAGATACGCAGTATTTT
CASSPRLAGLKDTQYF
>.|.|TRBJ1-1|TRBV4-3
TGCGCCAGCAGCCAAGATCTCGCCCACTACAACACTGAAGCTTTCTTT
CASSQDLAHYNTEAFF
>few|.|TRBJ2-5|TRBV7-8
TGTGCCAGCAGCCCTATCTTACGAGCGAGGGAGACCCAGTACTTC
CASSPILRARETQYF
>few|.|TRBJ2-4|TRBV5-1
TGCGCCAGCAGCTCTGGACACTCCGGCAAAAACATTCAGTACTTC
CASSSGHSGKNIQYF
>.|.|TRBJ2-2|TRBV29-1
TGCAGCGCCGGGGGTCTGGCCGGGGAGCTGTTTTTT
CSAGGLAGELFF
>.|TRBD1|TRBJ2-5|TRBV29-1
TGCAGCGACTTACAGGGGTGGGAGACCCAGTACTTC
CSDLQGWETQYF
>few|.|TRBJ2-3|TRBV5-1
TGCGCCAGCAGCTTGCGGACGGATAGCACAGATACGCAGTATTTT
CASSLRTDSTDTQYF
>.|.|TRBJ1-1|TRBV29-1
TGCAGCGTTGTTGAATCAGGGATGAGGGCTTTCTTT
CSVVESGMRAFF
>.|.|TRBJ2-7|TRBV28
TGTGCCAGCAGGTCGGGGGGGACAGCCTCCTACGAGCAGTACTTC
CASRSGGTASYEQYF
>few|.|TRBJ1-5|TRBV3-1
TGTGCCAGCAGCTTCCGGGGGAATCAGCCCCAGCATTTT
CASSFRGNQPQHF
>.|.|TRBJ2-6|TRBV27
TGTGCCAGCAGTTTCTTGGCGTCTGGGGCCAACGTCCTGACTTTC
CASSFLASGANVLTF
>few|.|TRBJ2-5|TRBV20-1
TGCAGTGCTAATTTCAGGGAGGAGACCCAGTACTTC
CSANFREETQYF
>few|.|TRBJ2-1|TRBV7-9
TGTGCCAGCAGCTCCAACGCTATGGTGCTGTTCTTC
CASSSNAMVLFF
>.|TRBD1|TRBJ2-5|TRBV7-7
TGTGCTAGCAGCGAAGGACAGGGTGCGACCCAGTACTTC
CASSEGQGATQYF
>few|.|TRBJ1-5|TRBV15
TGTGCCACCAGCAGGGGGGAACAGCCCCAGCATTTT
CATSRGEQPQHF
>.|TRBD1|TRBJ1-2|TRBV6-5
TGTGCCAGCAGCGGACAGGGGGCTGGCTACACCTTC
CASSGQGAGYTF
>.|.|TRBJ2-3|TRBV29-1
TGCAGCGTTGAAGGCCTCGACGCGCCAGATACGCAGTATTTT
CSVEGLDAPDTQYF
>.|.|TRBJ2-1|TRBV7-9
TGTGCCATCAGCTATGGTCATGAGCAGTTCTTC
CAISYGHEQFF
>.|TRBD1|TRBJ1-2|TRBV12-3/TRBV12-4
TGTGCCAGCAGTCGCCTCTCAGGGGGCGACGGCTACACCTTC
CASSRLSGGDGYTF
>few|TRBD2|TRBJ2-3|TRBV7-9
TGTGCCAGCAGCTTAGTAGCGGGGGGGCCCTTGACAGATACGCAGTATTTT
CASSLVAGGPLTDTQYF
>.|TRBD1|TRBJ1-5|TRBV20-1
TGCAGTGCTCCTAGAAACACAGGGGGCTTCGCTCAGCCCCAGCATTTT
CSAPRNTGGFAQPQHF
>many|TRBD2|TRBJ2-7|TRBV15
TGTGCCACCAGCACGGGACTAGCGAACGAGCAGTACTTC
CATSTGLANEQYF
>.|TRBD1|TRBJ2-6|TRBV29-1
TGCAGCGTAGGGACAGGGGCTTACACTGGGGCCAACGTCCTGACTTTC
CSVGTGAYTGANVLTF
>.|.|TRBJ1-2|TRBV5-1
TGCGCCAGCAGCCCTGCCATAAGAGGCGATGGCTACACCTTC
CASSPAIRGDGYTF
>few|.|TRBJ2-2|TRBV6-5
TGTGCCAGCAGTTTTGGGGGGGGGCCCACCGGGGAGCTGTTTTTT
CASSFGGGPTGELFF
>.|.|TRBJ2-2|TRBV6-1
TGTGCCAGCACCCTCAGACCCAACACCGGGGAGCTGTTTTTT
CASTLRPNTGELFF
>few|.|TRBJ2-1|TRBV4-2
TGTGCCAGCAGCCAAGAACGTCAGGGTCCCCTCCCGGTCTTC
CASSQERQGPLPVF
>many|TRBD2|TRBJ2-3|TRBV20-1
TGCAGTGCTACTAACAGGCGGGGGGACAGCACAGATACGCAGTATTTT
CSATNRRGDSTDTQYF
>few|TRBD1|TRBJ2-7|TRBV30
TGTGCCTGGAGTCCGGGGGAGCAGGGGGCGATCCACGAGCAGTACTTC
CAWSPGEQGAIHEQYF
>.|TRBD2|TRBJ2-3|TRBV20-1
TGCAGTGCGCTGACTAGCAGGGATACGCAGTATTTT
CSALTSRDTQYF
>few|TRBD1|TRBJ2-6|TRBV5-4
TGTGCCAGCAGCTTGCCACAGGGGGTTCGCTCTGGGGCCAACGTCCTGACTTTC
CASSLPQGVRSGANVLTF
>.|.|TRBJ1-5|TRBV7-6
TGTGCCAGCAGCGCCGGAGGGGGCAATCAGCCCCAGCATTTT
CASSAGGGNQPQHF
>few|.|TRBJ2-3|TRBV28
TGTGCCAGCAGCCGCCTCGGGACTAGCACAGATACGCAGTATTTT
CASSRLGTSTDTQYF
>.|.|TRBJ2-1|TRBV6-5
TGTGCCAGCAGTTACCTTCAGGGAGGCAATGAGCAGTTCTTC
CASSYLQGGNEQFF
>.|.|TRBJ2-3|TRBV5-6
TGTGCCAGCAGCTTTTGGCGGGGTTCAGATACGCAGTATTTT
CASSFWRGSDTQYF
>many|TRBD2|TRBJ2-1|TRBV7-2
TGTGCCAGCAGCTTATTTGCGGGGGTCGGTAATGAGCAGTTCTTC
CASSLFAGVGNEQFF
>few|TRBD2|TRBJ2-3|TRBV5-6
TGTGCCAGCAGCTCCACCGGGACTAGAACTCATACGCAGTATTTT
CASSSTGTRTHTQYF
>many|TRBD2|TRBJ2-1|TRBV5-1
TGCGCCAGCAGCTTGGGCGGGGGGGCTTTGGATGAGCAGTTCTTC
CASSLGGGALDEQFF
>few|.|TRBJ2-3|TRBV6-2/TRBV6-3
TGTGCCAGCAGTACACAGGGTGTCGCAGATACGCAGTATTTT
CASSTQGVADTQYF
>few|.|TRBJ2-1|TRBV24-1
TGTGCCACCAGTGATTCCCTTTGGGAGCAGTTCTTC
CATSDSLWEQFF
>few|TRBD1|TRBJ1-1|TRBV27
TGTGCCAGCAGTTGGGGACAGGGGGGCACTGAAGCTTTCTTT
CASSWGQGGTEAFF
>.|TRBD2|TRBJ2-1|TRBV5-1
TGCGCCAGCAGCTTGGTTCTAGCGGGGAACAATGAGCAGTTCTTC
CASSLVLAGNNEQFF
>.|.|TRBJ1-1|TRBV12-3/TRBV12-4
TGTGCCAGCAGTTCCCTCCAGGGTTACACTGAAGCTTTCTTT
CASSSLQGYTEAFF
>few|.|TRBJ2-3|TRBV6-5
TGTGCCAGCAGTTACTCCCCTTTGCGCACAGATACGCAGTATTTT
CASSYSPLRTDTQYF
>few|TRBD2|TRBJ2-3|TRBV7-2
TGTGCCAGCAGCTCAATCGGGGGTAGCGGGGTCGATACGCAGTATTTT
CASSSIGGSGVDTQYF
>few|TRBD1|TRBJ1-1|TRBV29-1
TGCAGCGTGGCACAGGGGTGGGGAATGAACACTGAAGCTTTCTTT
CSVAQGWGMNTEAFF
>once|TRBD2|TRBJ2-1|TRBV7-3
TGTGCCAGCGCGACTAGCGGGGGGGCCAATGAGCAGTTCTTC
CASATSGGANEQFF
>few|TRBD1|TRBJ1-2|TRBV20-1
TGCAGTGCTAGCCCCCTCGGACAGGGGCACTATGGCTACACCTTC
CSASPLGQGHYGYTF